One and the same sample provided the 28 T cell receptor beta chains below, sequenced in a study of shared clonotypes between healthy human individuals. Clones were sequenced by immunoSEQ multiplex PCR, and TCRdb holds only the in-frame ones, with some missing. Among 2 million to 3 million clones listed, approximately 94% were seen once. Sequencing was performed on naive CD4+ T cells from PBMCs. Stated subset: CD45RA+ positively selected. These receptors were obtained from a man aged 18 to 30 in good health. Some clones in this sample may be carry-over from other donors' samples.

In nucleotides, the CDR3 is TGCGCCAGCAGCTTGGTGGCCGTGGGGTCACCCCTCCACTTT. Translating it yields CASSLVAVGSPLHF. The chain couples TRBV5-1 to TRBJ1-6, with D unclear. This CDR3 region has 14 residues. Germline assignment: CDR1 SGHRS and CDR2 YFSETQ. Trimming took off 0 bases at V and 10 bases at J, with 11 bases between the two ends.

The J gene is TRBJ2-2, the V gene TRBV5-1; 11 bases fit TRBD2. Trimming took 7 bases from V and 3 from J; bases not matched to a gene: 8. CDR1 is SGHRS and CDR2 is YFSETQ in the germline V gene. The CDR3 loop spans 16 amino acids. The CDR3 spells CASRRTSGSYTGELFF. The CDR3 coding sequence is TGCGCCAGCCGCCGAACTAGCGGGAGTTACACCGGGGAGCTGTTTTTT.

This chain links TRBV5-1 with TRBJ2-7, with D perhaps matching TRBD1 (6 bases). Trimming stripped 1 base from V and 6 bases from J, with 8 bases between. This CDR3 has 12 amino acids. Germline CDR1 reads SGHRS; CDR2 reads YFSETQ. CDR3 nucleotide sequence: TGCGCCAGCAGCTTGACAGGGCCCGAGCAGTACTTC. This sequence encodes CASSLTGPEQYF. Full variable domain (outside the CDR3, taken from reference TRBV5-1 and TRBJ2-7): KAGVTQTPRYLIKTRGQQVTLSCSPISGHRSVSWYQQTPGQGLQFLFEYFSETQRNKGNFPGRFSGRQFSNSRSEMNVSTLELGDSALYLCASSLTGPEQYFGPGTRLTVT.

This clone was detected once. The gene calls are TRBV4-3 and TRBJ1-5, with a weak D call TRBD1 (6 bases). The CDR3 sequence is 15 residues long. CDR1 LGHNA and CDR2 YSLEER come from the germline V gene. Trimming pared 4 bases from V and 0 bases from J, leaving 10 bases between. For the CDR3, the DNA is TGCGCCAGCAGCCGACAGGTTTATAGCAATCAGCCCCAGCATTTT. Translation: CASSRQVYSNQPQHF.

This clone was detected only a few times. The same CDR3 is also encoded by other DNA sequences in this sample. The V and J genes are TRBV5-1 and TRBJ2-5, with D unresolved. The CDR3 loop spans 14 amino acids. CDR1 and CDR2 (germline): SGHRS, YFSETQ. V lost 0 bases, J lost 4 bases, and 10 bases lay in between. The CDR3 DNA sequence: TGCGCCAGCAGCTTGGGACAAGTACGAGAGACCCAGTACTTC. Residues: CASSLGQVRETQYF. The full variable domain, in which reference TRBV5-1 and TRBJ2-5 provide the parts outside the CDR3, is KAGVTQTPRYLIKTRGQQVTLSCSPISGHRSVSWYQQTPGQGLQFLFEYFSETQRNKGNFPGRFSGRQFSNSRSEMNVSTLELGDSALYLCASSLGQVRETQYFGPGTRLLVL.

The V call is TRBV20-1, the J call TRBJ2-1; D gene unclear. The CDR3 is made up of 11 amino acids. Trimming cost V 4 bases and J 7 bases, with 8 bases left between them. Germline CDR1 is DFQATT and CDR2 is SNEGSKA (reference sequence). CDR3 sequence reads: CSATLRNEQFF. The CDR3 nucleotides are TGCAGTGCTACTCTGAGAAATGAGCAGTTCTTC.

This rearrangement joins TRBV19 to TRBJ2-5; 9 bases are a match to TRBD1. The germline V gene encodes CDR1 LNHDA and CDR2 SQIVND (reference sequence). Germline trimming cut 4 bases from V and 6 bases from J; bases unmatched to any gene: 15. The CDR3 is 17 residues long. The CDR3 reads CASSKIGTGTGKKTQYF. In DNA, the CDR3 is TGTGCCAGTAGTAAGATTGGGACCGGGACAGGGAAAAAGACCCAGTACTTC.

V gene TRBV28 combines with J gene TRBJ1-1; D remains ambiguous. The V and J ends lost 2 bases and 8 bases respectively, with 12 bases between them. Germline V gene data show CDR1 as MDHEN and CDR2 as SYDVKM. This CDR3 region has 13 residues. For the CDR3, the DNA is TGTGCCAGCAGTTTAGTCGGCAGTACCGAAGCTTTCTTT. Translating it yields CASSLVGSTEAFF.

The chain employs TRBV7-6 and TRBJ2-3; 9 nucleotides align to TRBD2. Germline V gives CDR1 SGHVS, CDR2 FNYEAQ. The CDR3 length is 16 residues. The ends lost 5 bases at V and 0 bases at J; junction bases unmatched: 6. The CDR3 protein is CASSARLAASTDTQYF. CDR3 in DNA: TGTGCCAGCAGCGCGAGACTAGCGGCCAGCACAGATACGCAGTATTTT.

The chain couples TRBV6-5 to TRBJ1-3; D is uncertain. V shed 5 bases and J shed 0 bases, with 8 bases lying between them. The CDR3 is 14 residues long. Germline V CDR1 and CDR2: MNHEY, SVGAGI. The CDR3 sequence is CASSQGISGNTIYF. The CDR3 bases are TGTGCCAGCAGTCAAGGGATCTCTGGAAACACCATATATTTT.

The chain recombines TRBV19 with TRBJ2-3; TRBD2 matches 9 bases. V dropped 0 bases and J dropped 1; count of bases not matched to a gene: 5. The germline V gene has CDR1 LNHDA and CDR2 SQIVND (reference sequence). The CDR3 extends over 17 amino acids. The chain's CDR3 is CASSIDLTSGRTDTQYF. Here the CDR3 DNA reads TGTGCCAGTAGTATAGACCTGACTAGCGGACGCACAGATACGCAGTATTTT.

This chain joins TRBV7-3 and TRBJ2-1, with a weak D call TRBD2 (5 bases). Germline-derived CDR1 and CDR2 are SGHTA and FQGTGA. Trimming took off 3 bases at V and 8 bases at J, with 11 bases between the two ends. The CDR3 has 13 residues. CDR3 DNA sequence: TGTGCCAGCAGCTTTAGTCCCGGGGATGAGCAGTTCTTC. Translated, it gives CASSFSPGDEQFF.

CDR3 region: CASSSWATDTQYF. The CDR3 region has the DNA TGTGCCAGCAGTTCGTGGGCCACAGATACGCAGTATTTT. The J gene is TRBJ2-3, the V gene TRBV27; D not certain. This CDR3 has 13 residues. Germline-derived CDR1 and CDR2 are MNHEY and SMNVEV (reference sequence). V dropped 4 bases and J dropped 2 bases, with 7 bases sitting between them.

The V gene is TRBV28, the J gene TRBJ1-2; D call uncertain. V was clipped by 2 bases and J by 0 bases, with 10 bases between them. Germline V gene lookup returns CDR1 MDHEN and CDR2 SYDVKM. The CDR3 has 15 residues. CDR3 bases: TGTGCCAGCAGTTTAACTTGGGGAACTAACTATGGCTACACCTTC. Protein: CASSLTWGTNYGYTF.

This clone was detected once. The V gene is TRBV18, the J gene TRBJ2-2; D unclear. V lost 3 bases to trimming and J lost 7 bases, with 24 bases between them. Germline CDR1 is KGHSH and CDR2 is LQKENI. CDR3 size: 18 residues. The CDR3 region has the DNA TGTGCCAGCTCACCGATTAGGGCCGGAGAGCCCGGGTACGGGGAGCTGTTTTTT. This encodes CASSPIRAGEPGYGELFF.

This clone has a single count. At the DNA level, this CDR3 is encoded by other sequences in the same sample as well. The CDR3 DNA sequence: TGTGCCAGCAGCGTAGCTGCAGGGACGTACAATGAGCAGTTCTTC. Its protein is CASSVAAGTYNEQFF. The gene calls are TRBV9 and TRBJ2-1; D may match TRBD1 or TRBD2 (5 bases each). The V gene's germline CDR1 is SGDLS and CDR2 YYNGEE. The CDR3 is 15 amino acids. Trimming shortened V by 0 bases and J by 4 bases, and 11 bases separated the two germline ends.

In the case of this clone: Other DNA sequences in the same sample also yield this CDR3. The V and J genes are TRBV19 and TRBJ1-3, with D hard to call. This CDR3 spans 14 amino acids. V lost 1 base and J 2 bases, leaving 6 bases between the germline ends. CDR1 and CDR2 (germline): LNHDA, SQIVND (reference sequence). CDR3 coding DNA: TGTGCCAGTAGTATAGCCGGGACTGGAAACACCATATATTTT. It yields the protein CASSIAGTGNTIYF.

The V call is TRBV4-1, the J call TRBJ2-5; the match to TRBD2 covers 10 bases. The V and J ends lost 2 bases and 3 bases, in that order; junction bases with no gene match: 12. Germline CDR1 MGHRA, CDR2 YSYEKL. The CDR3 has 18 residues. The CDR3 protein is CASSQPRPGLAGEETQYF. CDR3 DNA: TGCGCCAGCAGCCAACCACGCCCCGGGCTAGCGGGAGAAGAGACCCAGTACTTC.

The chain recombines TRBV2 with TRBJ2-2, with 9 bases aligning to TRBD1. J was trimmed by 0 bases and V by 4 bases; bases with no gene match: 3. CDR1 and CDR2 from the germline V gene are SNHLY and FYNNEI. The CDR3 totals 16 residues. CDR3 amino acids: CASSVTGGANTGELFF. In DNA, the CDR3 is TGTGCCAGCAGTGTTACAGGGGGCGCGAACACCGGGGAGCTGTTTTTT.

The chain combines TRBV10-3 with TRBJ1-2; a possible D gene is TRBD1 (6 bases). The CDR3 is 15 amino acids. Germline lookup yields CDR1 ENHRY and CDR2 SYGVKD. The V and J ends lost 2 bases and 2 bases respectively, with 12 bases between them. The CDR3 DNA is TGTGCCATCAGTGAGGGGACACCTTCGAACTATGGCTACACCTTC. This gives the protein CAISEGTPSNYGYTF.

This clone has only one observation. The CDR3 loop reads CASSPLDSQGRKQYF. The DNA for the CDR3 is TGTGCCAGCAGTCCTTTGGACTCACAGGGGAGGAAGCAGTACTTC. The rearrangement joins TRBV27 to TRBJ2-7; the D gene is possibly TRBD1 (7 bases). Germline CDR1 and CDR2: MNHEY and SMNVEV (reference sequence). The V end was cut by 5 bases, the J end by 8 bases, with 22 bases between. This CDR3 region has 15 residues.

This chain connects TRBV2 to TRBJ1-5; D ambiguous. V lost 11 bases, J lost 4 bases, and 18 bases lay in between. The CDR3 is 14 amino acids. Germline loops: CDR1 SNHLY, CDR2 FYNNEI. The CDR3 region is CAVRDLRSNQPQHF. The DNA for the CDR3 is TGTGCCGTACGCGACCTTCGGAGTAATCAGCCCCAGCATTTT. Full variable domain (rest looked up from reference TRBV2 and TRBJ1-5): EPEVTQTPSHQVTQMGQEVILRCVPISNHLYFYWYRQILGQKVEFLVSFYNNEISEKSEIFDDQFSVERPDGSNFTLKIRSTKLEDSAMYFCAVRDLRSNQPQHFGDGTRLSIL.

CDR3 coding DNA: TGTGCCAGCAGCCCCGGACTAGCGGAAACCTACGAGCAGTACTTC. Translating gives CASSPGLAETYEQYF. This rearrangement joins TRBV9 to TRBJ2-7, with TRBD2 identical over 10 bases. CDR3 size: 15 residues. Per the germline V gene, CDR1 is SGDLS and CDR2 is YYNGEE. V shed 4 bases and J 2 bases; nucleotides not matched to a gene: 6.

The rearrangement uses TRBV30 and TRBJ1-6; no definite D call. Germline CDR1 GTSNPN, CDR2 SVGIG (reference sequence). The CDR3 has 14 amino acids. The germline V and J ends were trimmed by 4 bases and 5 bases, with 12 bases remaining between them. The CDR3 DNA is TGTGCCTGGAAAGGGAATCTTGATAATTCACCCCTCCACTTT. This codes for CAWKGNLDNSPLHF.

As regards this clone: The same CDR3 arises from other DNA sequences in this sample as well. The chain combines TRBV7-9 with TRBJ2-3; TRBD2 agrees at 11 bases. V lost 5 bases and J lost 1; bases outside the gene matches: 5. The CDR3 runs to 16 residues. Per the germline V gene, CDR1 is SEHNR and CDR2 is FQNEAQ (reference sequence). The CDR3 bases are TGTGCCAGCAGCCCGGGGACTAGCGGACGCACAGATACGCAGTATTTT. Translating gives CASSPGTSGRTDTQYF.

The rearrangement joins TRBV5-1 to TRBJ1-6, with 7 bases lining up with TRBD1. The CDR3 is 15 residues long. Germline values: CDR1 SGHRS, CDR2 YFSETQ. V lost 2 bases and J lost 6; bases outside the gene matches: 5. CDR3: CASSFRRDSNSPLHF. The CDR3 nucleotides are TGCGCCAGCAGCTTCCGCCGGGACAGTAATTCACCCCTCCACTTT.

The rearrangement uses TRBV18 and TRBJ1-4; D is unresolved. Germline V CDR1 and CDR2: KGHSH, LQKENI. The CDR3 runs 16 residues. V shed 3 bases and J shed 0 bases, with 11 bases lying between them. Here the CDR3 DNA reads TGTGCCAGCTCACCGAAGTTCGTGGCAACTAATGAAAAACTGTTTTTT. Residues: CASSPKFVATNEKLFF.

The genes are TRBV27 and TRBJ2-7; weak D call: TRBD2 (6 bases). The CDR3 loop spans 15 amino acids. CDR1 is MNHEY and CDR2 is SMNVEV in the germline V gene (reference sequence). V was pared by 6 bases and J by 6 bases, with 21 bases between. For the CDR3, the DNA is TGTGCCAGCAGGACTTGGGGGGTCAATCCCATCGAGCAGTACTTC. It encodes CASRTWGVNPIEQYF.